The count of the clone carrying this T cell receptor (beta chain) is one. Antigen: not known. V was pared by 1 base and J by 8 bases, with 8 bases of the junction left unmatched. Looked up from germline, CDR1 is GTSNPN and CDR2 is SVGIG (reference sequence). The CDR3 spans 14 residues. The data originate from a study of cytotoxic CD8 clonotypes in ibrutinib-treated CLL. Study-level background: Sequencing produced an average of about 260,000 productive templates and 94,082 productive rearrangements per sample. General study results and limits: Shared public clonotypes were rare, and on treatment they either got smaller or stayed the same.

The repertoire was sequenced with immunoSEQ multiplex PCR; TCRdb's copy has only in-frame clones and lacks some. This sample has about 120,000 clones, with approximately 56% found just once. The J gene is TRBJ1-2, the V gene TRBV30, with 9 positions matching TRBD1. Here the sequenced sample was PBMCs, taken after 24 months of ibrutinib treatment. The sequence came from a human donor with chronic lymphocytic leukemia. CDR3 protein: CAWSEDRGSGGYTF. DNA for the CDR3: TGTGCCTGGAGTGAGGACAGGGGATCTGGGGGCTACACCTTC.